The sequence of this TCR beta chain was determined in a study of blood T cell repertoires in COVID-19. Across the study: Donors in the United States, Italy and Spain gave samples during acute or convalescent COVID-19.

Trimming removed 0 bases from V and 2 bases from J, with 14 bases in between. Germline values: CDR1 LNHDA, CDR2 SQIVND (reference sequence). The CDR3 sequence is 17 residues long. Original processing methods: How many nucleated cells were present was estimated from reference gene primer amplification. Profiling relied on immunoSEQ multiplex PCR, and the TCRdb table lists in-frame clones only, not all of them. The V and J calls and clone size come from that table; D and trimming were worked out from the DNA. The table shows about 480,000 clones, with roughly 90% occurring only once. This TCR was recovered from a woman aged 40 to 49 who had recovered from COVID-19. Sequencing was done on a sample of PBMCs or T cells enriched from blood (not recorded which). The chain combines TRBV19 with TRBJ2-4; D perhaps matches TRBD1 (6 bases). The CDR3 protein is CASSIEGQGVTKNIQYF. The CDR3 nucleotides are TGTGCCAGTAGTATAGAGGGACAAGGGGTAACCAAAAACATTCAGTACTTC. Complete variable domain (other parts from reference TRBV19 and TRBJ2-4): DGGITQSPKYLFRKEGQNVTLSCEQNLNHDAMYWYRQDPGQGLRLIYYSQIVNDFQKGDIAEGYSVSREKKESFPLTVTSAQKNPTAFYLCASSIEGQGVTKNIQYFGAGTRLSVL.